Each of the 20 T cell receptor beta chains below was sequenced from the same sample in a study of T-cell memory formation after mild COVID-19. TCRdb fed the 5' RACE reads into MiXCR, producing one record per CDR3 protein. The sample records 180,000 or so distinct CDR3 sequences, around a tenth being singletons. The specimen was PBMCs or a T cell subset sorted from them (not recorded which). These receptors were taken from a man between 18 and 35 years old who had mild COVID-19 (a few samples of this study predate the infection). Cell type and time point are not known.

The chain has TRBV7-3 and TRBJ2-3; D may be TRBD2 (6 bases). The ends were cut back, 3 bases at V and 0 bases at J, with 7 bases in the middle. Germline loops: CDR1 SGHTA, CDR2 FQGTGA. This CDR3 is built from 14 residues. For the CDR3, the DNA is TGTGCCAGCAGCTTCGGGACTAGCACAGATACGCAGTATTTT. Its translation is CASSFGTSTDTQYF. Full variable domain (outside the CDR3, taken from reference TRBV7-3 and TRBJ2-3): GAGVSQTPSNKVTEKGKYVELRCDPISGHTALYWYRQSLGQGPEFLIYFQGTGAADDSGLPNDRFFAVRPEGSVSTLKIQRTERGDSAVYLCASSFGTSTDTQYFGPGTRLTVL.

This clonotype was seen a handful of times. This sequence joins TRBV5-1 and TRBJ2-3; maybe TRBD2 (5 bases). Trimming shortened V by 0 bases and J by 0 bases, and 11 bases separated the two germline ends. Germline V gene sequence: CDR1 SGHRS, CDR2 YFSETQ. CDR3 length equals 16 residues. The CDR3 DNA sequence: TGCGCCAGCAGCTTGGGGCGGCTAGCTAGCACAGATACGCAGTATTTT. Its protein is CASSLGRLASTDTQYF.

This clonotype was seen more than once but under ten times. Here the CDR3 reads CASTYSGANVLTF. The CDR3 region has the DNA TGTGCCAGCACCTACTCTGGGGCCAACGTCCTGACTTTC. This rearrangement joins TRBV2 to TRBJ2-6; D is undetermined. The germline CDR1 and CDR2 sequences are SNHLY and FYNNEI. Between the trimmed V and J ends, which lost 7 bases and 0 bases, there was a span of 4 bases. The CDR3 is made up of 13 amino acids.

The gene calls are TRBV20-1 and TRBJ1-2, with 8 bases aligning to TRBD1. CDR3 size: 13 residues. V dropped 3 bases and J dropped 6; count of bases not matched to a gene: 6. CDR1 is DFQATT, CDR2 SNEGSKA, per germline (reference sequence). CDR3 nucleotide sequence: TGCAGTGCTAGTCTCCAGGGGGCGAATGGCTACACCTTC. Its protein product is CSASLQGANGYTF.

This clonotype was seen only a few times. J is TRBJ2-5 and V is TRBV27; D not certain. V gave up 4 bases and J gave up 3 bases, with 21 bases separating them. The CDR3 loop spans 17 amino acids. The germline CDR1 and CDR2 sequences are MNHEY and SMNVEV (reference sequence). CDR3 sequence: CASSSLSLWTEKETQYF. CDR3 nucleotide sequence: TGTGCCAGCAGTTCACTATCCCTGTGGACGGAAAAAGAGACCCAGTACTTC.

This clonotype was recorded many times. This sequence joins TRBV5-6 and TRBJ1-1; D might be TRBD1 (5 bases). The V end lost 7 bases, the J end lost 1 base, and 11 bases lay between the germline ends. The CDR3 is made up of 13 amino acids. Germline CDR1 reads SGHDT; CDR2 reads YYEEEE. The CDR3 coding sequence is TGTGCCAGCCCTGGGACGGGGAACACTGAAGCTTTCTTT. This codes for CASPGTGNTEAFF.

In its sample, this clonotype was seen a few times. The chain has TRBV6-2 or TRBV6-3 and TRBJ2-4, with TRBD1 matching over 11 bases. The CDR3 consists of 17 residues. V was pared by 6 bases and J by 7 bases, with 14 bases of the junction left unmatched. The V gene's germline CDR1 is MNHEY and CDR2 SVGEGT. In DNA form, the CDR3 reads TGTGCCAGCAGCCTAGGGACAGGGGGAGAAATCTTGAACATTCAGTACTTC. It specifies CASSLGTGGEILNIQYF.

This clonotype was seen a handful of times. The gene calls are TRBV4-1 and TRBJ2-5; D may match TRBD1 or TRBD2 (5 bases each). V lost 4 bases and J lost 4, with 16 bases in between. Germline V lookup: CDR1 MGHRA, CDR2 YSYEKL. The CDR3 runs 15 residues. CDR3: CASSLVGVGGETQYF. As DNA, the CDR3 is TGCGCCAGCAGCCTCGTGGGGGTCGGTGGAGAGACCCAGTACTTC.

This chain uses TRBV2 with TRBJ2-3; D gene unclear. Trimming removed 4 bases from V and 1 base from J, with 9 bases in between. The germline gives CDR1 SNHLY, CDR2 FYNNEI. CDR3 length: 14 residues. This CDR3 is CASSAWSRTDTQYF. In DNA, the CDR3 is TGTGCCAGCAGTGCGTGGAGCCGCACAGATACGCAGTATTTT.

There are many counts of this clonotype. The chain has TRBV10-1 and TRBJ2-3, with TRBD1 matching over 10 bases. The junction had 7 bases not matched to a gene; V was cut back by 6 bases and J by 4 bases. CDR1 and CDR2 (germline): WNHNN, SYGVQD (reference sequence). The CDR3 runs 15 residues. CDR3 DNA: TGCGCCAGCAGCACCGGGACAGGGGCGGCAGATACGCAGTATTTT. Translated: CASSTGTGAADTQYF.

This clonotype was observed a handful of times. The chain recombines TRBV4-1 with TRBJ1-1; D ambiguous. Germline V lookup: CDR1 MGHRA, CDR2 YSYEKL. The V gene lost 3 bases and the J gene lost 5 bases, with 16 bases spanning the gap. CDR3 size: 15 residues. CDR3 sequence reads: CASSHVPPAGTEAFF. CDR3 nucleotide sequence: TGCGCCAGCAGCCATGTCCCTCCCGCGGGGACTGAAGCTTTCTTT.

This chain uses TRBV5-1 with TRBJ1-1; D gene ambiguous. The germline V gene encodes CDR1 SGHRS and CDR2 YFSETQ. CDR3 length: 15 amino acids. V gave up 0 bases and J gave up 1 base, with 10 bases separating them. This CDR3 reads CASSLARLTNTEAFF. The CDR3 DNA reads as TGCGCCAGCAGCTTGGCCCGACTGACGAACACTGAAGCTTTCTTT.

This sequence joins TRBV6-5 and TRBJ1-6; 7 bases fit TRBD1. Germline CDR1 is MNHEY and CDR2 is SVGAGI. V was clipped by 6 bases and J by 6 bases; unmatched bases: 5. The CDR3 has 14 amino acids. The CDR3 DNA reads TGTGCCAGCAGAACCTGGGACAGTAATTCACCCCTCCACTTT. Residues: CASRTWDSNSPLHF.

This clonotype was seen a few times. The CDR3 region is CASSYAQGGLDTEAFF. The CDR3 region has the DNA TGTGCCAGCAGTTACGCACAGGGTGGTTTGGACACTGAAGCTTTCTTT. V and J are TRBV6-2 or TRBV6-3 and TRBJ1-1; maybe TRBD1 (6 bases). The CDR3 extends over 16 amino acids. V lost 2 bases to trimming and J lost 3 bases, with 16 bases between them. Germline loops: CDR1 MNHEY, CDR2 SVGEGT.

CDR3 in DNA: TGCAGCGTGGAGGTGTTGGGCAGCGACAATGAGCAGTTCTTC. Protein: CSVEVLGSDNEQFF. The chain links TRBV29-1 to TRBJ2-1; D might be TRBD2 (5 bases). Trimming took off 6 bases at V and 5 bases at J, with 17 bases between the two ends. Germline V gene data show CDR1 as SQVTM and CDR2 as ANQGSEA. The CDR3 covers 14 residues.

This rearrangement joins TRBV6-2 or TRBV6-3 to TRBJ2-5; D is possibly TRBD2 (6 bases). Deletions cut 6 bases from V and 5 bases from J, with 16 bases between. CDR1 is MNHEY and CDR2 is SVGEGT in the germline V gene. CDR3 length: 14 residues. The CDR3 region is CASSSSGGGETQYF. The CDR3 coding sequence is TGTGCCAGCAGCTCCTCGGGTGGAGGGGAGACCCAGTACTTC.

CDR3 nucleotide sequence: TGTGCCAGCAACCCGACAGGGGGGAGGGCTTTCTTT. Amino acids: CASNPTGGRAFF. This chain links TRBV12-3 or TRBV12-4 with TRBJ1-1, with 9 nucleotides matching TRBD1. V lost 7 bases, J lost 11 bases, and 8 bases stayed unmatched. This CDR3 contains 12 residues.

This clonotype was found a few times. V and J are TRBV4-3 and TRBJ2-2, with TRBD1 matching 7 bases. The CDR3 is 16 amino acids. Trimming took 0 bases from V and 1 from J; bases not matched to a gene: 2. Germline assignment: CDR1 LGHNA and CDR2 YSLEER. CDR3 nucleotides: TGCGCCAGCAGCCAAGAGACAGGGTGGAACACCGGGGAGCTGTTTTTT. It specifies CASSQETGWNTGELFF.

J is TRBJ2-4 and V is TRBV11-2, with D possibly TRBD1 on 6 matching bases. CDR1 is SGHAT and CDR2 is FQNNGV in the germline V gene. V was shortened by 4 bases and J by 5 bases, with 9 bases between the two germline ends. This CDR3 region has 13 residues. The CDR3 loop is CASSSGTQNIQYF. The CDR3 DNA reads as TGTGCCAGCAGCTCTGGGACACAAAACATTCAGTACTTC.

V is TRBV19 and J is TRBJ1-3, with unresolved D. V gave up 0 bases and J gave up 7 bases, with 7 bases separating them. This CDR3 spans 13 amino acids. Germline loops: CDR1 LNHDA, CDR2 SQIVND (reference sequence). The CDR3 loop is CASSIDGGNTIYF. Here the CDR3 DNA reads TGTGCCAGTAGTATAGATGGCGGCAACACCATATATTTT.